These T cell receptor beta chains were read from a single sample in a study of blood T cells in healthy people across ages. A single record per CDR3 protein comes from TCRdb applying MiXCR to the 5' RACE reads. The top ten hold 7.9% of the sample, which has over a million distinct CDR3 sequences, roughly 40% seen once. Sequenced: blood. These receptors all stem from a woman aged 18-29 years in good health. CDR3s include the opening cysteine and the closing phenylalanine or tryptophan. The size entry is marked missing in some rows and otherwise reads once, few, many or a size class.

J gene: TRBJ1-2; clone size: NA; V gene: TRBV6-1; CDR3 protein: CASSEIEGKKYGYTF
J gene: TRBJ1-2; clone size: NA; V gene: TRBV20-1; CDR3 protein: CSARPTGEIYGYTF
J gene: TRBJ2-7; clone size: few; V gene: TRBV4-1; CDR3 protein: CASSQSTRATDQYF
J gene: NA; clone size: NA; V gene: TRBV9; CDR3 protein: CASSTRLAHEQYF
J gene: TRBJ1-1; clone size: NA; V gene: TRBV28; CDR3 protein: CASSSIGQGSEAFF
J gene: TRBJ2-3; clone size: NA; V gene: TRBV20-1; CDR3 protein: CPSGGYGTDTQYF
J gene: TRBJ2-7; clone size: few; V gene: TRBV27; CDR3 protein: CASSHEGQGRYEQYF
J gene: TRBJ2-7; clone size: NA; V gene: TRBV21-1; CDR3 protein: CASSKRQGRSRMGDRRGPSEQYF
J gene: TRBJ2-3; clone size: many; V gene: TRBV7-9; CDR3 protein: CASRPSSTDTQYF
J gene: NA; clone size: NA; V gene: TRBV2; CDR3 protein: CASDSETIQYF
J gene: TRBJ2-1; clone size: many; V gene: TRBV29-1; CDR3 protein: CSVPAGIRPDNEQFF
J gene: TRBJ1-2; clone size: NA; V gene: TRBV18; CDR3 protein: CASSPATKTGAKQINYGYTF
J gene: TRBJ1-2; clone size: NA; V gene: TRBV20-1; CDR3 protein: CSASRQGYGYTF
J gene: TRBJ2-7; clone size: NA; V gene: TRBV20-1; CDR3 protein: CSAVVSSYEQYF
J gene: TRBJ2-6; clone size: NA; V gene: TRBV12-3/TRBV12-4; CDR3 protein: CASSSGRGANVLTF
J gene: TRBJ1-2; clone size: NA; V gene: TRBV7-9; CDR3 protein: CASSLEDSSNYGYTF
J gene: TRBJ2-5; clone size: NA; V gene: TRBV4-1; CDR3 protein: CASSVRDSGHNEQYF
J gene: TRBJ2-5; clone size: NA; V gene: TRBV6-1; CDR3 protein: CASSGGRWRQETQYF
J gene: TRBJ2-5; clone size: few; V gene: TRBV20-1; CDR3 protein: CSASRDSRQETQYF
J gene: TRBJ2-5; clone size: few; V gene: TRBV29-1; CDR3 protein: CSVAGGGVKETQYF
J gene: TRBJ1-6; clone size: few; V gene: TRBV21-1; CDR3 protein: CASRTGDRSRWALHF
J gene: TRBJ1-5; clone size: NA; V gene: TRBV27; CDR3 protein: CASRPTGALTSNQPQHF
J gene: TRBJ2-7; clone size: NA; V gene: TRBV18; CDR3 protein: CASANREVGEQYF
J gene: TRBJ1-5; clone size: NA; V gene: TRBV28; CDR3 protein: CASSLFSGSSNQPQHF
J gene: TRBJ2-7; clone size: few; V gene: TRBV7-9; CDR3 protein: CASSLWDIYEQYF
J gene: TRBJ2-2; clone size: few; V gene: TRBV29-1; CDR3 protein: CSVLGAFGGGNTGELFF
J gene: TRBJ1-2; clone size: NA; V gene: TRBV25-1; CDR3 protein: CASSEADGAGYTF
J gene: TRBJ1-2; clone size: few; V gene: TRBV6-2/TRBV6-3; CDR3 protein: CASTTGTGTFYGYTF
J gene: TRBJ2-7; clone size: many; V gene: TRBV27; CDR3 protein: CASSSTGYEQYF
J gene: TRBJ2-3; clone size: many; V gene: TRBV29-1; CDR3 protein: CSVEEATRGTVTDTQYF
J gene: TRBJ2-5; clone size: NA; V gene: TRBV5-1; CDR3 protein: CASSFKSATAKKETQYF
J gene: TRBJ2-7; clone size: NA; V gene: TRBV4-1; CDR3 protein: CASSQEEGTVGPYEQYF
J gene: TRBJ2-1; clone size: NA; V gene: TRBV20-1; CDR3 protein: CSALAPGATRGLNEQFF
J gene: TRBJ2-3; clone size: few; V gene: TRBV29-1; CDR3 protein: CSAPTGGTQYF
J gene: TRBJ2-1; clone size: NA; V gene: TRBV20-1; CDR3 protein: CSARDPQRPLPEQFF
J gene: TRBJ2-3; clone size: NA; V gene: TRBV29-1; CDR3 protein: CSTGQGLSDTQYF
J gene: TRBJ2-3; clone size: few; V gene: TRBV12-3/TRBV12-4; CDR3 protein: CASSPPTGTIDTQYF
J gene: TRBJ2-7; clone size: NA; V gene: TRBV7-9; CDR3 protein: CASQRGGNNEQYF
J gene: TRBJ1-1; clone size: few; V gene: TRBV6-5; CDR3 protein: CASSYDETTNTEAFF
J gene: TRBJ2-7; clone size: few; V gene: TRBV4-2; CDR3 protein: CASSLLAGGPATSYEQYF
J gene: TRBJ2-2; clone size: NA; V gene: TRBV28; CDR3 protein: CAIKVHSGTRDTGELFF
J gene: TRBJ2-1; clone size: few; V gene: TRBV4-1; CDR3 protein: CASSQQGQGAYNEQFF
J gene: TRBJ2-7; clone size: once; V gene: TRBV2; CDR3 protein: CASSPEISEQYF
J gene: TRBJ1-1; clone size: NA; V gene: TRBV12-5; CDR3 protein: CASGSKTGWDTEAFF
J gene: TRBJ2-7; clone size: NA; V gene: TRBV5-1; CDR3 protein: CASSLAKTSGSYEQYF
J gene: TRBJ2-6; clone size: NA; V gene: TRBV20-1; CDR3 protein: CSARMGSGANVLTF
J gene: TRBJ1-5; clone size: NA; V gene: TRBV4-1; CDR3 protein: CASSQAGGSQPQHF
J gene: TRBJ2-5; clone size: few; V gene: TRBV20-1; CDR3 protein: CSARLAAIGGETQYF
J gene: TRBJ1-5; clone size: NA; V gene: TRBV7-2; CDR3 protein: CASSLAGDLNQPQHF
J gene: TRBJ1-4; clone size: NA; V gene: TRBV6-5; CDR3 protein: CASSYSSNEKLFF
J gene: TRBJ1-5; clone size: NA; V gene: TRBV6-1; CDR3 protein: CASSVGRTPNQPQHF
J gene: TRBJ1-6; clone size: NA; V gene: TRBV7-2; CDR3 protein: CASSLDPKSPLHF
J gene: TRBJ2-1; clone size: NA; V gene: TRBV7-9; CDR3 protein: CASSYRYSPEQFF
J gene: TRBJ2-7; clone size: few; V gene: TRBV4-1; CDR3 protein: CASSQVVSGGAYEQYF
J gene: TRBJ1-1; clone size: once; V gene: TRBV7-9; CDR3 protein: CASSYQIGTGNTEAFF